The 6 T cell receptor beta chains reported below all come from one sample, sequenced in a study of blood T cell repertoires in COVID-19. Profiled with immunoSEQ multiplex PCR; TCRdb holds only in-frame clones, not every one. This sample has 400,000 to 450,000 clones, with 90% found just once. What was sequenced was PBMCs or T cells enriched from blood (not recorded which). The origin of the receptors is a man between 18 and 29 years old who had recovered from COVID-19.

The V call is TRBV27, the J call TRBJ2-1, with D perhaps matching TRBD2 (5 bases). The CDR3 sequence is 14 residues long. Germline CDR1 reads MNHEY; CDR2 reads SMNVEV (reference sequence). Between the trimmed V and J ends, which lost 2 bases and 1 base, there was a span of 6 bases. The CDR3 DNA sequence: TGTGCCAGCAGTTTAAGGGAGTCCTACAATGAGCAGTTCTTC. Protein sequence: CASSLRESYNEQFF.

The sample holds a few counts of this clone. This chain links TRBV6-5 with TRBJ2-1, with 10 bases lining up with TRBD2. The CDR3 length is 14 residues. The J segment lost 7 bases and the V segment lost 8 bases, leaving 8 bases of the junction unmatched. Germline V CDR1 and CDR2: MNHEY, SVGAGI. This CDR3 reads CASSGLAVSNEQFF. CDR3 DNA sequence: TGTGCCAGCTCAGGACTAGCGGTTAGTAATGAGCAGTTCTTC.

This clone was seen a handful of times. This chain connects TRBV10-1 to TRBJ1-1; 9 bases are a match to TRBD1. CDR1 and CDR2 (germline): WNHNN, SYGVQD (reference sequence). The CDR3 runs 18 residues. Trimming at V came to 3 bases and at J to 4 bases, leaving 15 bases not matched to a gene. This CDR3 reads CASSDGGGTGRPATEAFF. CDR3 sequence (DNA): TGCGCCAGCAGTGATGGTGGTGGGACAGGGAGGCCGGCCACTGAAGCTTTCTTT.

This clone was counted a single time. The chain carries TRBV5-4 and TRBJ2-2; 7 positions agree with TRBD1. The CDR3 has 15 residues. Germline V gene data show CDR1 as SGHNT and CDR2 as YYREEE (reference sequence). V gave up 4 bases and J gave up 5 bases; unmatched junction bases: 8. CDR3 bases: TGTGCCAGCAGCATTCGGGACAGAGTGACCGGGGAGCTGTTTTTT. Its protein product is CASSIRDRVTGELFF.

The chain has TRBV7-3 and TRBJ1-2, with 8 bases lining up with TRBD1. After removal of 5 bases from V and 8 bases from J, the junction contained 10 bases not matched to a gene. Germline CDR1 SGHTA, CDR2 FQGTGA. The CDR3 covers 14 residues. The chain's CDR3 is CASSPQTGVGGYTF. Written as DNA, the CDR3 is TGTGCCAGCAGCCCACAGACAGGGGTCGGCGGCTACACCTTC.

The chain recombines TRBV18 with TRBJ1-4; possible D gene TRBD1, 5 bases. The CDR3 loop spans 18 amino acids. Germline V gives CDR1 KGHSH, CDR2 LQKENI. The V gene lost 6 bases and the J gene lost 0 bases, with 20 bases spanning the gap. The CDR3 DNA is TGTGCCAGCTCCGCCCCCACCAGAAGACAGACAACTAATGAAAAACTGTTTTTT. Protein: CASSAPTRRQTTNEKLFF.